This T cell receptor (beta chain) was sequenced for a study of blood T cell repertoires in COVID-19. Study-level information: COVID-19 samples from acute and convalescent phases originated in the United States, Italy and Spain. Nucleic acid was either cDNA or gDNA, and it came from T cells, B-cell-depleted T cells, or PBMCs.

The CDR3 is 15 amino acids. Germline loops: CDR1 SGHKS, CDR2 YYEKEE (reference sequence). Germline trimming cut 4 bases from V and 5 bases from J; bases unmatched to any gene: 5. This clone has only one observation. In the authors' workflow: Reference gene primer amplification gave estimated nucleated cell counts. The data were produced by immunoSEQ multiplex PCR, yet TCRdb's version contains in-frame clones alone and is incomplete. The V and J calls and clone size are taken from that table; D and trimming were inferred from the DNA. The sample consists of 160,000 or so clones, roughly 82% of them appearing once.

The chain recombines TRBV5-5 with TRBJ1-4; 10 bases line up with TRBD1. Specimen: peripheral blood. The origin of this receptor is a woman in her fifties or sixties with acute or convalescent COVID-19. CDR3 amino acids: CASSPWTGGNEKLFF. CDR3 coding DNA: TGTGCCAGCAGCCCGTGGACAGGGGGGAATGAAAAACTGTTTTTT.